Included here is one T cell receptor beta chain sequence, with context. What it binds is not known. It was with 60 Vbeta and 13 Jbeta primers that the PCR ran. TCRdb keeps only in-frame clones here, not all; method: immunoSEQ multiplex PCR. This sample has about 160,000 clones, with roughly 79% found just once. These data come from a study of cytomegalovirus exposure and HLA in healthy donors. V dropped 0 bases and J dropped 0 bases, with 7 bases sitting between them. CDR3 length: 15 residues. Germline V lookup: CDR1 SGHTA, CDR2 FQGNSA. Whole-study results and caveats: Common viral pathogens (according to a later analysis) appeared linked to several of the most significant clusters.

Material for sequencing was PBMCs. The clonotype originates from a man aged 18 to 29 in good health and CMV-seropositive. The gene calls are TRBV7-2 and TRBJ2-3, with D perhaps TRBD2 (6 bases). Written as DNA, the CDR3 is TGTGCCAGCAGCTTAGCTAGCGGAAGCACAGATACGCAGTATTTT. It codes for CASSLASGSTDTQYF. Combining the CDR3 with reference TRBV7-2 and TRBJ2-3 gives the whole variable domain GAGVSQSPSNKVTEKGKDVELRCDPISGHTALYWYRQSLGQGLEFLIYFQGNSAPDKSGLPSDRFSAERTGGSVSTLTIQRTQQEDSAVYLCASSLASGSTDTQYFGPGTRLTVL.